These T cell receptor beta chains were read from a single sample in a study of EBV T-cell therapy then PD-1 blockade in nasopharyngeal carcinoma. No antigens are known for them. Method: immunoSEQ multiplex PCR; TCRdb's copy keeps in-frame clones and lacks some. This table has about 23,000 clones, around 82% appearing once. The input for sequencing was CD8+ T cells from blood, taken at roughly day 67 from a patient whose treatment included autologous EBV-specific T cells and nivolumab. These receptors were obtained from a man aged 40-49 years with nasopharyngeal carcinoma. Each CDR3 is given with its conserved first and last residue. D genes are given only for firm matches. Clone size appears in some rows only: once, few, many, or a class for an expanded clone.

j_call	v_call	clone_size	d_call	cdr3_nt	cdr3_aa
TRBJ2-7	TRBV7-6	.	.	TGTGCCAGCAGCCTCGGGGTTACTAGCCCTAGACACGAGCAGTACTTC	CASSLGVTSPRHEQYF
TRBJ2-1	TRBV4-3	few	.	TGCGCCAGCAGCCAAGAGACGGGGACTCCCAATGAGCAGTTCTTC	CASSQETGTPNEQFF
TRBJ1-6	TRBV4-3	.	TRBD1	TGCGCCAGCAGCCGGGACAGGGTCGGTAATTCACCCCTCCACTTT	CASSRDRVGNSPLHF
TRBJ2-7	TRBV4-3	.	.	TGCGCCAGCAGCCAAGTTGTTAGCGGCCCCTACGAGCAGTACTTC	CASSQVVSGPYEQYF
TRBJ2-7	TRBV5-6	.	TRBD1	TGTGCCAGCAGCGGGGACAGGGCGAGAATTCACGAGCAGTACTTC	CASSGDRARIHEQYF
TRBJ1-5	TRBV3-1/TRBV3-2	.	TRBD1	TGTGCCAGCAGCCCCCGGGACAGGGGTCAGCCCCAGCATTTT	CASSPRDRGQPQHF
TRBJ1-1	TRBV7-3	.	.	TGTGCCAGCAGCTTATCGAACAAGGGCACTGAAGCTTTCTTT	CASSLSNKGTEAFF
TRBJ2-5	TRBV10-3	.	.	TGTGCCATGAGGCCGCAGGGAATGGAGACCCAGTACTTC	CAMRPQGMETQYF
TRBJ1-4	TRBV6-5	.	.	TGTGCCAGCAGTTACGGGACCAGGCAAAAACTGTTTTTT	CASSYGTRQKLFF
TRBJ1-1	TRBV6-5	.	TRBD1	TGTGCCAGCAGTTACTCCCAGGGGGTGGGTACTGAAGCTTTCTTT	CASSYSQGVGTEAFF
TRBJ2-1	TRBV6-4	.	TRBD2	TGTGCCAGCAGTGACTCGGCGGGAGTGGGGAACAATGAGCAGTTCTTC	CASSDSAGVGNNEQFF
TRBJ2-5	TRBV9	.	TRBD2	TGTGCCAGCAGCGTAGAGGCGGGGGGGCCCGGAGAGACCCAGTACTTC	CASSVEAGGPGETQYF
TRBJ2-1	TRBV3-1/TRBV3-2	.	.	TGTGCCAGCAGCCCCCGGGCAGACTCCTACAATGAGCAGTTCTTC	CASSPRADSYNEQFF
TRBJ2-2	TRBV21-1	.	.	TGTGCCAGCAGCAAACGAACCGGGGACAGGGAGGACACCGGGGAGCTGTTTTTT	CASSKRTGDREDTGELFF
TRBJ1-2	TRBV10-3	.	.	TGTGCCATCAGTGAGAGGGGCAGCTGGGGGTATGGCTACACCTTC	CAISERGSWGYGYTF
TRBJ2-7	TRBV4-1	.	TRBD1	TGCGCCAGCAGCCTAACCCCCGGGACAGGGATCCACGAGCAGTACTTC	CASSLTPGTGIHEQYF
TRBJ1-6	TRBV7-9	.	TRBD1	TGTGCCAGCAGCTCGACGGGACAGGGTCGTTCACCCCTCCACTTT	CASSSTGQGRSPLHF
TRBJ2-7	TRBV4-1	.	.	TGCGCCAGCAGCCAAGATCCGGGCTTCCTACGCGAGCAGTACTTC	CASSQDPGFLREQYF
TRBJ1-1	TRBV4-2	.	.	TGTGCCAGCAGCCAAGAGTGGACTATGAACACTGAAGCTTTCTTT	CASSQEWTMNTEAFF
TRBJ2-7	TRBV5-4	.	.	TGTGCCAGCAGCTTGGTAGGAAGTCACGAGCAGTACTTC	CASSLVGSHEQYF
TRBJ1-3	TRBV9	.	.	TGTGCCAGCAGCGTAGACGGGGTTATCATGGACACCATATATTTT	CASSVDGVIMDTIYF
TRBJ2-7	TRBV9	.	.	TGTGCCAGCAGCGTAGGCGCGGGCAGGTCATACGAGCAGTACTTC	CASSVGAGRSYEQYF
TRBJ1-1	TRBV7-9	once	.	TGTGCCAGCAGCCCGGGGACTGAAGCTTTCTTT	CASSPGTEAFF
TRBJ1-5	TRBV15	.	.	TGTGCCACCAGCCGTTTTCCTAGGGGGAAGGATCAGCCCCAGCATTTT	CATSRFPRGKDQPQHF
TRBJ2-7	TRBV21-1	.	.	TGTGCCAGCAGCAAAGATGTCGGCAGCGGCTACGAGCAGTACTTC	CASSKDVGSGYEQYF
TRBJ2-7	TRBV4-3	once	.	TGCGCCAGCAGCCAAGAAGGCGGGACGGTCTCCTACGAGCAGTACTTC	CASSQEGGTVSYEQYF
TRBJ1-6	TRBV5-4	few	.	TGTGCCAGCAGCTTGGCGGGTGGACAGCTTCATAATTCACCCCTCCACTTT	CASSLAGGQLHNSPLHF
TRBJ2-1	TRBV12-2	.	.	TGTGCAAGTCCAAAAGGGAATGAGCAGTTCTTC	CASPKGNEQFF
TRBJ2-3	TRBV4-3	.	TRBD1	TGCGCCAGCAGTAAAGACAGGGTTGGTACAGATACGCAGTATTTT	CASSKDRVGTDTQYF
TRBJ1-1	TRBV9	once	.	TGTGCCAGCAGCGCCCTTGGGGGTTGGACTGAAGCTTTCTTT	CASSALGGWTEAFF
TRBJ1-1	TRBV4-1	once	.	TGCGCCAGCAGCCGCCCTTTTAACACTGAAGCTTTCTTT	CASSRPFNTEAFF
TRBJ2-7	TRBV6-1	.	TRBD1	TGTGCCAGCAGTGAAGCCGCAGGGGGCTGGGACGAGCAGTACTTC	CASSEAAGGWDEQYF
TRBJ2-6	TRBV2	.	TRBD1	TGTGCCAGCAGGACAGGGACCGGGGCCAACGTCCTGACTTTC	CASRTGTGANVLTF
TRBJ2-7	TRBV6-2/TRBV6-3	.	TRBD1	TGTGCCAGCAGTTACTCTCCGGACAGGGCCAACGAGCAGTACTTC	CASSYSPDRANEQYF